One and the same sample provided the 27 T cell receptor beta chains below, sequenced in a study of blood T cell repertoires in COVID-19. Produced via immunoSEQ multiplex PCR; TCRdb's table is partial and in-frame only. The sample lists 200,000 to 300,000 clones; around 87% were seen once. The specimen was peripheral blood. Every receptor here comes from a woman aged 30 to 39 who had recovered from COVID-19.

A remark on this clone: A much larger clone sits a single nucleotide away, making a read error possible. V and J are TRBV6-2 or TRBV6-3 and TRBJ1-1; possible D gene TRBD1, 5 bases. This CDR3 is built from 13 residues. The germline gives CDR1 MNHEY, CDR2 SVGEGT. Trimming pared 5 bases from V and 1 base from J, leaving 8 bases between. The CDR3 sequence: CASSLQENTEAFF. In DNA, the CDR3 is TGTGCCAGCAGTCTACAGGAGAACACTGAAGCTTTCTTT.

This rearrangement joins TRBV19 to TRBJ1-2; TRBD1 matches at 7 bases. V was pared by 7 bases and J by 7 bases, with 9 bases of the junction left unmatched. The CDR3 runs to 13 residues. Per germline, CDR1 LNHDA and CDR2 SQIVND (reference sequence). The CDR3 sequence: CASTTDRVFGYTF. The DNA for the CDR3 is TGTGCCAGTACCACCGACAGGGTTTTTGGCTACACCTTC.

About this clone itself: At one end, the junction sequence differs from germline, possibly due to a read error. The rearrangement links TRBV10-1 to TRBJ2-7; 8 bases line up with TRBD2. The CDR3 has 15 residues. Germline assignment: CDR1 WNHNN and CDR2 SYGVQD (reference sequence). The CDR3, as DNA: TGCGCCAGCAGTGAGTCGGCGGGGGGTTCCTACGGGCAGTACTTC. This gives the protein CASSESAGGSYGQYF.

J is TRBJ1-1 and V is TRBV18, with D unclear. Looked up from germline, CDR1 is KGHSH and CDR2 is LQKENI. CDR3 size: 15 residues. Between the trimmed V and J ends, which lost 2 bases and 11 bases, there was a span of 21 bases. The CDR3 sequence is CASSPTGTAEGGAFF. In DNA form, the CDR3 reads TGTGCCAGCTCACCAACCGGAACGGCGGAGGGTGGGGCTTTCTTT.

The chain recombines TRBV27 with TRBJ2-3; 8 positions match TRBD2. With 10 bases clipped from V and 3 bases from J, the junction kept 9 bases outside the gene matches. Germline V gene data show CDR1 as MNHEY and CDR2 as SMNVEV (reference sequence). The CDR3 loop spans 14 amino acids. The CDR3 protein is CATRGSGETDTQYF. DNA of the CDR3: TGTGCCACCCGTGGTAGCGGGGAGACAGATACGCAGTATTTT.

In its sample, this clone was seen many times. The V and J genes are TRBV9 and TRBJ2-1, with a possible D match to TRBD2 (7 bases). Trimming took off 0 bases at V and 2 bases at J, with 9 bases between the two ends. The CDR3 runs 15 residues. The germline CDR1 and CDR2 sequences are SGDLS and YYNGEE. The CDR3, as DNA: TGTGCCAGCAGCGTAGAGGGGGGGACCTACAATGAGCAGTTCTTC. Amino acid sequence: CASSVEGGTYNEQFF.

The chain is built from TRBV3-1 (or the pseudogene TRBV3-2) and TRBJ2-2; maybe TRBD1 (5 bases). The CDR3 extends over 17 amino acids. V lost 1 base and J lost 1, with 13 bases in between. Germline V gene data show CDR1 as LGHDT and CDR2 as YNNKEL (reference sequence). The CDR3 DNA follows: TGTGCCAGCAGCCAAGGACGGCAGGACAAGAACACCGGGGAGCTGTTTTTT. Amino acid sequence: CASSQGRQDKNTGELFF.

This chain joins TRBV2 and TRBJ2-7; 14 bases agree with TRBD2. In germline, CDR1 is SNHLY, CDR2 FYNNEI. V lost 6 bases and J lost 5; bases outside the gene matches: 6. This CDR3 spans 15 amino acids. The CDR3 sequence is CASREGLAGVNEQYF. Here the CDR3 DNA reads TGTGCCAGCAGAGAGGGACTAGCGGGGGTGAACGAGCAGTACTTC.

The chain combines TRBV19 with TRBJ2-6; D is perhaps TRBD2 (6 bases). The CDR3 extends over 19 amino acids. CDR1 and CDR2 from the germline V gene are LNHDA and SQIVND (reference sequence). The V gene lost 6 bases and the J gene lost 1 base, with 22 bases spanning the gap. The CDR3 region is CASSLGGRLGTSGANVLTF. In DNA, the CDR3 is TGTGCCAGTAGCCTCGGGGGACGGCTTGGAACTTCTGGGGCCAACGTCCTGACTTTC.

The chain links TRBV4-2 to TRBJ2-4, with unresolved D. V was pared by 0 bases and J by 7 bases, with 7 bases between. The CDR3 contains 13 residues. Germline CDR1 reads LGHNA; CDR2 reads YNFKEQ. For the CDR3, the DNA is TGTGCCAGCAGCCAAGATCCCAGTAACATTCAGTACTTC. Amino acids: CASSQDPSNIQYF.

This clone has just one count. The CDR3 here is CASSRTGGNYGYTF. CDR3 DNA sequence: TGTGCCAGCAGCCGGACAGGGGGTAACTATGGCTACACCTTC. The V gene is TRBV11-2, the J gene TRBJ1-2, with 10 bases that match TRBD1. The CDR3 consists of 14 residues. V shed 5 bases and J 1 base; nucleotides not matched to a gene: 1. CDR1 is SGHAT, CDR2 FQNNGV, per germline.

The chain employs TRBV10-3 and TRBJ2-2; D remains unclear. CDR3 length equals 14 residues. V gave up 4 bases and J gave up 6 bases, with 12 bases separating them. Germline V CDR1 and CDR2: ENHRY, SYGVKD. CDR3 DNA sequence: TGTGCCATCAGTGTGGCAGCGAGTCCCGGGGAGCTGTTTTTT. Its protein is CAISVAASPGELFF.

The rearrangement uses TRBV28 and TRBJ1-5; 10 nucleotides align to TRBD1. V trimming: 8 bases; J trimming: 4 bases; junction bases outside the gene matches: 8. Germline V gene sequence: CDR1 MDHEN, CDR2 SYDVKM. This CDR3 region has 15 residues. The CDR3 reads CASRTGGLNNQPQHF. In DNA form, the CDR3 reads TGTGCCAGCCGGACAGGGGGTCTTAATAATCAGCCCCAGCATTTT.

The V and J genes are TRBV19 and TRBJ1-5; a weak D match, TRBD1 (6 bases). The CDR3 is 14 residues long. Germline CDR1 LNHDA, CDR2 SQIVND (reference sequence). Trimming left V 2 bases short and J 7 bases short, with 12 bases between. The CDR3 DNA is TGTGCCAGTAGTATAACTGGGGGCGCGCAGCCCCAGCATTTT. Amino acid sequence: CASSITGGAQPQHF.

The J gene is TRBJ2-3, the V gene TRBV10-3; 8 nucleotides line up with TRBD1. CDR3 length: 15 residues. The V gene's germline CDR1 is ENHRY and CDR2 SYGVKD. With 2 bases clipped from V and 2 bases from J, the junction kept 3 bases outside the gene matches. CDR3 DNA sequence: TGTGCCATCAGTGAGGACAGGGGATTCACAGATACGCAGTATTTT. Translation: CAISEDRGFTDTQYF.

The chain joins TRBV12-3 or TRBV12-4 to TRBJ2-7; D is unresolved. The V gene lost 3 bases and the J gene lost 6 bases, with 12 bases spanning the gap. The CDR3 sequence is 13 residues long. The CDR3 DNA is TGTGCCAGCAGTTTTATGGAGCGAGGCGAGCAGTACTTC. Residues: CASSFMERGEQYF.

The chain carries TRBV6-5 and TRBJ2-7; TRBD1 matches 9 bases. The CDR3 covers 14 residues. Trimming removed 10 bases from V and 3 bases from J; junction bases left unmatched: 10. Germline CDR1 is MNHEY and CDR2 is SVGAGI. The CDR3 coding sequence is TGTGCCACCACAGGGGGCGCCCCCCTCTACGAGCAGTACTTC. This gives the protein CATTGGAPLYEQYF.

This clone came up once. The chain uses TRBV18 and TRBJ1-2, with TRBD1 identical over 11 bases. V lost 1 base to trimming and J lost 4 bases; unmatched junction nucleotides: 5. CDR1 is KGHSH and CDR2 is LQKENI in the germline V gene. CDR3 size: 16 residues. CDR3 amino acids: CASSPQDRGLGYGYTF. In DNA form, the CDR3 reads TGTGCCAGCTCACCACAGGACAGGGGGCTTGGCTATGGCTACACCTTC.

This clone is a singleton in its sample. V gene TRBV2 combines with J gene TRBJ2-3; no clear D. The CDR3 is made up of 11 amino acids. CDR1 and CDR2 (germline): SNHLY, FYNNEI. With 3 bases removed from V and 5 bases from J, the gap between germline ends came to 3 bases. The DNA of the CDR3 is TGTGCCAGCAGTGATCGAGATACGCAGTATTTT. It translates to CASSDRDTQYF.

CDR3 nucleotide sequence: TGTGCCAGCAGTATGACGAAACAGGGGGGCTACACCTTC. Translated: CASSMTKQGGYTF. V and J are TRBV6-5 and TRBJ1-2; 7 bases map to TRBD1. The junction had 8 bases not matched to a gene; V was cut back by 5 bases and J by 8 bases. The CDR3 totals 13 residues. Germline assignment: CDR1 MNHEY and CDR2 SVGAGI.

The chain has TRBV6-5 and TRBJ1-1, with 8 positions matching TRBD1. CDR1 is MNHEY, CDR2 SVGAGI, per germline. J lost 5 bases, V lost 8 bases, and 7 bases had no gene match. The CDR3 covers 13 residues. The CDR3: CASLAGGRTEAFF. The DNA of the CDR3 is TGTGCCAGCCTGGCAGGGGGCAGAACTGAAGCTTTCTTT.

The V and J genes are TRBV6-5 and TRBJ1-1; tentative D call: TRBD1 (6 bases). V was cut by 5 bases and J by 3 bases, with 10 bases left in between. Germline V gives CDR1 MNHEY, CDR2 SVGAGI. CDR3 length: 13 residues. In nucleotides, the CDR3 is TGTGCCAGCAGTCCGACAGGATACACTGAAGCTTTCTTT. This codes for CASSPTGYTEAFF.

This chain connects TRBV6-2 or TRBV6-3 to TRBJ2-7; 7 bases agree with TRBD1. Trimming at V came to 5 bases and at J to 3 bases, leaving 1 base not matched to a gene. Looked up from germline, CDR1 is MNHEY and CDR2 is SVGEGT. The length of the CDR3 is 12 residues. The CDR3 is CASSRDSYEQYF. CDR3 DNA: TGTGCCAGCAGTCGGGACAGCTACGAGCAGTACTTC.

This clone came up a few times. This chain links TRBV7-9 with TRBJ2-7, with TRBD1 identical over 11 bases. This CDR3 contains 13 residues. The V gene end was trimmed by 4 bases and the J gene end by 9 bases; junction bases not matched to a gene: 5. Germline CDR1 is SEHNR and CDR2 is FQNEAQ (reference sequence). The CDR3 sequence is CASSWGTGGPQYF. The CDR3 DNA sequence: TGTGCCAGCAGCTGGGGGACAGGGGGACCGCAGTACTTC.

This clone has only a few counts. The genes are TRBV1 and TRBJ2-7; the D call of TRBD2 is as the table states it, not checked on the DNA. TRBV1 is listed as a pseudogene. CDR3 length equals 16 residues. CDR3 coding DNA: TGCACCAGCAGAGCCTCACTAGCGGGGGCCCCCTACGAGCAGTACTTC. It is translated as CTSRASLAGAPYEQYF.

The chain's CDR3 is CASSLYLAPPPISGNTIYF. The CDR3 region has the DNA TGTGCCAGCAGCTTATATTTGGCACCACCACCCATCTCTGGAAACACCATATATTTT. This chain uses TRBV7-6 with TRBJ1-3; no clear D gene. Germline V gene sequence: CDR1 SGHVS, CDR2 FNYEAQ. This CDR3 is built from 19 residues. Trimming took 2 bases from V and 0 from J, leaving 20 bases between them. Using reference TRBV7-6 and TRBJ1-3 for the parts outside the CDR3, the full variable domain is GAGVSQSPRYKVTKRGQDVALRCDPISGHVSLYWYRQALGQGPEFLTYFNYEAQQDKSGLPNDRFSAERPEGSISTLTIQRTEQRDSAMYRCASSLYLAPPPISGNTIYFGEGSWLTVV.

The table lists this clone with a few counts. The rearrangement joins TRBV12-3 or TRBV12-4 to TRBJ2-7, with D possibly TRBD1 on 5 matching bases. Trimming pared 7 bases from V and 0 bases from J, leaving 10 bases between. The CDR3 totals 13 residues. The CDR3 DNA follows: TGTGCCAGCAACGACAGCCCCTCCTACGAGCAGTACTTC. It is translated as CASNDSPSYEQYF.